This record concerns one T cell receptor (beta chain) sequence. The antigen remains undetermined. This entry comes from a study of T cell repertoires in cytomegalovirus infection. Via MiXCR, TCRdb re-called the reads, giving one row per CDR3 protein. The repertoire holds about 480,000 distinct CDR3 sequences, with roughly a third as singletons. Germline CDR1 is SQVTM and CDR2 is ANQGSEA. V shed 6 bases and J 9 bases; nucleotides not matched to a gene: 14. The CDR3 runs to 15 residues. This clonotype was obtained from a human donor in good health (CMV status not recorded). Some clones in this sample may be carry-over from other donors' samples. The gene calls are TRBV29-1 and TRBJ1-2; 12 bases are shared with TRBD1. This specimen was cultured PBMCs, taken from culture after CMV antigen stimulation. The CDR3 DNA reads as TGCAGCGTGACGGGACAGGGGGCGGCCGGTACGAGCTACACCTTC. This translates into CSVTGQGAAGTSYTF. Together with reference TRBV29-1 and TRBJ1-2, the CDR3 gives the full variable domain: SAVISQKPSRDICQRGTSLTIQCQVDSQVTMMFWYRQQPGQSLTLIATANQGSEATYESGFVIDKFPISRPNLTFSTLTVSNMSPEDSSIYLCSVTGQGAAGTSYTFGSGTRLTVV.